The source of this T cell receptor (beta chain) is a study of T cells after posttransplantation cyclophosphamide. Study findings and constraints: Blood and skin or GI T cell repertoires showed limited TRB overlap. After PTCy, TRB diversity resembled that of CNI/methotrexate controls.

Busulfan-fludarabine conditioning, marrow transplant, and cyclophosphamide on days +3 and +4 were administered. The germline gives CDR1 MNHEY, CDR2 SVGAGI. V dropped 3 bases and J dropped 4 bases, with 9 bases sitting between them. CDR3 length: 14 amino acids. This clone was observed a few times. Its antigen is currently unknown. Other DNA sequences in this specimen translate into the identical CDR3. Method: immunoSEQ multiplex PCR; TCRdb's copy keeps in-frame clones and lacks some. The repertoire holds 15,000 to 20,000 clones, around 73% seen once, with around a third in the top ten. Here the sequenced sample was CD8+ T cells sorted from PBMCs, taken 1,700 to 2,000 days after a stem cell transplant with posttransplant cyclophosphamide. The V call is TRBV6-5, the J call TRBJ2-2; D is undetermined. This clonotype originated in a female patient between 35 and 55 years old who received an allogeneic stem cell transplant from a related donor, was CMV-positive, and had no GVHD. T cells may partly derive from the graft donor. This CDR3 reads CASSYDSGTGELFF. The CDR3, as DNA: TGTGCCAGCAGTTATGACTCGGGCACCGGGGAGCTGTTTTTT.